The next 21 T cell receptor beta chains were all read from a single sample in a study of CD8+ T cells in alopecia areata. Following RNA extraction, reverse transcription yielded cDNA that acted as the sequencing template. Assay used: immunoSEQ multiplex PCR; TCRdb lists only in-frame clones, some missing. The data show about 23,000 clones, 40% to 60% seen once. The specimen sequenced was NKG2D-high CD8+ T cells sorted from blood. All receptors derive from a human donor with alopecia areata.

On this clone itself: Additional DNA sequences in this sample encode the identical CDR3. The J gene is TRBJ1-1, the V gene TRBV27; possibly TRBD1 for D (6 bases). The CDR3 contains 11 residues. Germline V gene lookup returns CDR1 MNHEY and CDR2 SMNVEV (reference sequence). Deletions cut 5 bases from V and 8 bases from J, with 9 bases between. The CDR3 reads CASSEGTEAFF. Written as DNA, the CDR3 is TGTGCCAGCAGTGAGGGGACAGAAGCTTTCTTT.

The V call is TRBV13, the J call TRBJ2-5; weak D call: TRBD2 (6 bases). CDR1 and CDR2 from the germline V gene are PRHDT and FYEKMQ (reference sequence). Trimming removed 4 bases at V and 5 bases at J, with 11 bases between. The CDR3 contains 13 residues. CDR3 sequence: CASSSGRGETQYF. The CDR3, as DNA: TGTGCCAGCAGCTCGGGACGGGGGGAGACCCAGTACTTC.

The CDR3 coding sequence is TGTGCCAGCACCACACTCAGGATCTTGAAGCCCCAGCATTTT. Its protein product is CASTTLRILKPQHF. V gene TRBV28 combines with J gene TRBJ1-5; D uncertain. The V end was cut by 7 bases, the J end by 8 bases, with 18 bases between. The CDR3 has 14 residues. Germline assignment: CDR1 MDHEN and CDR2 SYDVKM.

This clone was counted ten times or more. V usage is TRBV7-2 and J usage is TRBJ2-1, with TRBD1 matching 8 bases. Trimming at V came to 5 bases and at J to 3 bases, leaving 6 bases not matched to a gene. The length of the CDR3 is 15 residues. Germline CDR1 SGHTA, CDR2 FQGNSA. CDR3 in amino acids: CASSPGTGGYNEQFF. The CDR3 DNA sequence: TGTGCCAGCAGCCCCGGGACAGGAGGCTACAATGAGCAGTTCTTC.

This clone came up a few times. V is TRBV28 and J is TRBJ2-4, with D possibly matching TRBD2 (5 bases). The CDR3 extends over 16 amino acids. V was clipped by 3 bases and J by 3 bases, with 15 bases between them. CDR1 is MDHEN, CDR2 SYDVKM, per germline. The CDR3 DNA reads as TGTGCCAGCAGTTTTGATAGGGAGAGGGACAAAAACATTCAGTACTTC. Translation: CASSFDRERDKNIQYF.

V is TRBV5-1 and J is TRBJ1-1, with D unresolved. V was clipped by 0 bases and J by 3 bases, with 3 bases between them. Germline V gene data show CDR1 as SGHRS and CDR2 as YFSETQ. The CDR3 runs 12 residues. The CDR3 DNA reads TGCGCCAGCAGCTTGGGATACACTGAAGCTTTCTTT. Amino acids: CASSLGYTEAFF.

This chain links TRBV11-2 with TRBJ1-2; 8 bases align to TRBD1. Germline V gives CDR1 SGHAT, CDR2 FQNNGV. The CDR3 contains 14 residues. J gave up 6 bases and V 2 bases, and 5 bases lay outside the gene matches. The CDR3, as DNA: TGTGCCAGCAGCTTACGACAGGGGCTCGATGGCTACACCTTC. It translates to CASSLRQGLDGYTF.

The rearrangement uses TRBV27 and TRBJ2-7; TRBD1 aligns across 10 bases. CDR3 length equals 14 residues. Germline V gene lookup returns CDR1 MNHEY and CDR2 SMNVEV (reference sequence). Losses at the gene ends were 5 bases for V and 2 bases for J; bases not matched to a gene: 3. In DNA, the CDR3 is TGTGCCAGCAGTCCCGGACAGGGGGCCTACGAGCAGTACTTC. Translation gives CASSPGQGAYEQYF.

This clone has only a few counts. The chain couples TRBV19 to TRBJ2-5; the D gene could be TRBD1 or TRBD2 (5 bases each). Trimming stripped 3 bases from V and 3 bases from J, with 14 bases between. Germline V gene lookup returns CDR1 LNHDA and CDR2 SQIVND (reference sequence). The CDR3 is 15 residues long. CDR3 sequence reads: CASSMGTSWEETQYF. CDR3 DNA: TGTGCCAGTAGTATGGGGACCAGCTGGGAAGAGACCCAGTACTTC. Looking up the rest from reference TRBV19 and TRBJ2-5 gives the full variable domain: DGGITQSPKYLFRKEGQNVTLSCEQNLNHDAMYWYRQDPGQGLRLIYYSQIVNDFQKGDIAEGYSVSREKKESFPLTVTSAQKNPTAFYLCASSMGTSWEETQYFGPGTRLLVL.

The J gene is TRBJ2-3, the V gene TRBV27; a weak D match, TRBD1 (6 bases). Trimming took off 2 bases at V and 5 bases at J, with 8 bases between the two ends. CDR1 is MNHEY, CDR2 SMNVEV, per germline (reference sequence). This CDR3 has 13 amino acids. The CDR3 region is CASSLGGLDTQYF. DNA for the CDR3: TGTGCCAGCAGTTTAGGGGGCCTAGATACGCAGTATTTT.

CDR3 DNA sequence: TGTGCCAGCAGTTTAAGCCTAGCGGCTTCCACAGATACGCAGTATTTT. This codes for CASSLSLAASTDTQYF. The chain has TRBV27 and TRBJ2-3, with TRBD2 matching 7 bases. Looked up from germline, CDR1 is MNHEY and CDR2 is SMNVEV (reference sequence). V shed 2 bases, J shed 2 bases, and the junction held 7 bases outside the gene matches. CDR3 size: 16 residues.

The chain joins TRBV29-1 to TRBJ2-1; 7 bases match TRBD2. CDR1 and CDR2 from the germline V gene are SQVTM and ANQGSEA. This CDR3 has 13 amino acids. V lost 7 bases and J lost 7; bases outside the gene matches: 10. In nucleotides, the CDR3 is TGCAGCGCTAGCCTCCGGGGAGGGAATGAGCAGTTCTTC. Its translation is CSASLRGGNEQFF.

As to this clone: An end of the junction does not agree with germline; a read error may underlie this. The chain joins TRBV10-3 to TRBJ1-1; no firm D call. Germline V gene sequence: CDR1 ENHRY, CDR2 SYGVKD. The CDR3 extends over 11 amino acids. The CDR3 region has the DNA TGTGCCATCAGTGAGTCTGGAGGTGTTAGCTTT. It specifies CAISESGGVSF.

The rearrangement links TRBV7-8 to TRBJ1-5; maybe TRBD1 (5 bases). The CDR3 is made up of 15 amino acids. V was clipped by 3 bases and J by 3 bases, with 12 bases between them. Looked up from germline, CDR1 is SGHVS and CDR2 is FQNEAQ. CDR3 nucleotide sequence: TGTGCCAGCAGCTTGTTCGGGGACCCCAATCAGCCCCAGCATTTT. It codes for CASSLFGDPNQPQHF.

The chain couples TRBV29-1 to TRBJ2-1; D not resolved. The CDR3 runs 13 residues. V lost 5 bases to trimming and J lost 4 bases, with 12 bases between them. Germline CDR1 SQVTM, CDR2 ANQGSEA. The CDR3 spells CSVYPNIYNEQFF. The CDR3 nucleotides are TGCAGCGTTTACCCCAACATATACAATGAGCAGTTCTTC.

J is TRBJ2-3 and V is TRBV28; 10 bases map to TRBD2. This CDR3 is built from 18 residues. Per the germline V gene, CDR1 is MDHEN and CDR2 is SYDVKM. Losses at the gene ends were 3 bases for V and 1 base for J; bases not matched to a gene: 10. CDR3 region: CASSFYPFGTSGTDTQYF. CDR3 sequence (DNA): TGTGCCAGCAGTTTCTACCCTTTCGGGACTAGCGGCACAGATACGCAGTATTTT.

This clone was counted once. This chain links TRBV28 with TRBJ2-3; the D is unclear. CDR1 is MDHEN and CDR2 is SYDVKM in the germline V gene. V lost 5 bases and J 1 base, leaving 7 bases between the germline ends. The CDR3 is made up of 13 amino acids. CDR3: CASSIEGTDTQYF. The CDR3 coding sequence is TGTGCCAGCAGTATTGAGGGCACAGATACGCAGTATTTT.

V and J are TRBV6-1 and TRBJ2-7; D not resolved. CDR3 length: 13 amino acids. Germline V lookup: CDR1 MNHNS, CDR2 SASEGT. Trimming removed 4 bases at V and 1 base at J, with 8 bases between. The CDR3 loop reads CASSAAVSYEQYF. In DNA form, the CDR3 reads TGTGCCAGCAGTGCGGCGGTATCCTACGAGCAGTACTTC.

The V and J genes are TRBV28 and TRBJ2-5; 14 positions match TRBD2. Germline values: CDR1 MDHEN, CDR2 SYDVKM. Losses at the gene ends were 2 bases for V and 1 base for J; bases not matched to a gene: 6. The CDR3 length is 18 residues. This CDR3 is CASSLAYGTSGSQETQYF. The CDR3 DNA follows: TGTGCCAGCAGTTTAGCCTATGGGACTAGCGGGAGCCAAGAGACCCAGTACTTC.

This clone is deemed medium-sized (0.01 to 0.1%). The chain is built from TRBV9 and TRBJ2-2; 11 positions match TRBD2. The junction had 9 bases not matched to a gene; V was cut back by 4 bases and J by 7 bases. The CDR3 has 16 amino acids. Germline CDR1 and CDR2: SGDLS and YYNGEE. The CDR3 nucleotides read TGTGCCAGCAGCCCCATAGCGGGAGGGGTCGACGGGGAGCTGTTTTTT. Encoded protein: CASSPIAGGVDGELFF.

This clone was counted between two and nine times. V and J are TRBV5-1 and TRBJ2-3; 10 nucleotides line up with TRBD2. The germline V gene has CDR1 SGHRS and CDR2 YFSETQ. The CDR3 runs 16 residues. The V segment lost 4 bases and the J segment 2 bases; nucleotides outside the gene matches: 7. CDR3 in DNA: TGCGCCAGCAGCACCTGGACTAGCGGATACACAGATACGCAGTATTTT. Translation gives CASSTWTSGYTDTQYF.